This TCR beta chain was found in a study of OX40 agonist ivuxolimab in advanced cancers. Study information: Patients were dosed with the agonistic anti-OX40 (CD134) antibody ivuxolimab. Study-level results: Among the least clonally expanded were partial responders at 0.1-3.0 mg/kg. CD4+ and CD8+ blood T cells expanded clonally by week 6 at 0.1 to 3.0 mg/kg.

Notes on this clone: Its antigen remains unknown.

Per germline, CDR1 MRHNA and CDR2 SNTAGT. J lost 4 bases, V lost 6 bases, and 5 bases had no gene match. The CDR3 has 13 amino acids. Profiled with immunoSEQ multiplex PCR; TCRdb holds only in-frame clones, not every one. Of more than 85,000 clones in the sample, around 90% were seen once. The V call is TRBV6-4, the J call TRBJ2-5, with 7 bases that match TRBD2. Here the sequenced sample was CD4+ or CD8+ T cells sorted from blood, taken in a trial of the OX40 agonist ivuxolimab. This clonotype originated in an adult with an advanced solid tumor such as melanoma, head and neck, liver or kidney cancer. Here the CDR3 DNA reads TGTGCCAGCAGCGAAATAGCGGGAGAGACCCAGTACTTC. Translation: CASSEIAGETQYF.